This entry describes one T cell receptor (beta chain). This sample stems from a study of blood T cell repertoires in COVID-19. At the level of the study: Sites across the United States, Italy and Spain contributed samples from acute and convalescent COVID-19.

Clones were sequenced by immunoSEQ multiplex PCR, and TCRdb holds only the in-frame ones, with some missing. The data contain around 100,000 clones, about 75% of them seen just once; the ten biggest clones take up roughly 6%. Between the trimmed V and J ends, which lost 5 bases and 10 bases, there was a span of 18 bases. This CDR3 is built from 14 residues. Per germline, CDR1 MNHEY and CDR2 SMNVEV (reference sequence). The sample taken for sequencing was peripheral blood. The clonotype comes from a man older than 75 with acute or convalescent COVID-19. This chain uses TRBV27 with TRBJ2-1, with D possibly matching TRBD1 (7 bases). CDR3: CASSVGQVAGEQFF. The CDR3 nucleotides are TGTGCCAGCAGTGTTGGACAGGTGGCGGGGGAGCAGTTCTTC.